The next 22 T cell receptor beta chains were all read from a single sample in a study of shared clonotypes between healthy human individuals. Sequenced by immunoSEQ multiplex PCR; TCRdb stores in-frame clones only, minus some. The profile shows millions of clones, 85% to 95% of them singletons. Sequenced sample: naive CD4+ T cells from PBMCs. Subset specified: CD45RA+ positively selected. These receptors all stem from a man aged 18-30 years in good health. Some clones in this sample may be carry-over from other donors' samples.

J is TRBJ1-1 and V is TRBV7-9; D is unclear. Germline V lookup: CDR1 SEHNR, CDR2 FQNEAQ (reference sequence). The CDR3 loop spans 16 amino acids. Trimming pared 2 bases from V and 0 bases from J, leaving 13 bases between. The chain's CDR3 is CASSLPRTGMNTEAFF. In nucleotides, the CDR3 is TGTGCCAGCAGCTTACCTCGGACGGGAATGAACACTGAAGCTTTCTTT.

The V gene is TRBV5-1, the J gene TRBJ2-3, with D possibly TRBD1 on 6 matching bases. Per the germline V gene, CDR1 is SGHRS and CDR2 is YFSETQ. The length of the CDR3 is 15 residues. With 8 bases removed from V and 2 bases from J, the gap between germline ends came to 18 bases. CDR3 amino acids: CASTPDRSPTDTQYF. DNA for the CDR3: TGCGCCAGTACCCCCGACAGGTCCCCCACAGATACGCAGTATTTT. The variable domain in full, with the rest retrieved from reference TRBV5-1 and TRBJ2-3, is KAGVTQTPRYLIKTRGQQVTLSCSPISGHRSVSWYQQTPGQGLQFLFEYFSETQRNKGNFPGRFSGRQFSNSRSEMNVSTLELGDSALYLCASTPDRSPTDTQYFGPGTRLTVL.

J is TRBJ2-5 and V is TRBV5-1; 10 positions match TRBD1. This CDR3 spans 18 amino acids. V dropped 0 bases and J dropped 5; count of bases not matched to a gene: 13. Germline CDR1 is SGHRS and CDR2 is YFSETQ. CDR3 nucleotide sequence: TGCGCCAGCAGCTTGGGAGGGACAGGGGATCCATCGAGGGAGACCCAGTACTTC. Its protein is CASSLGGTGDPSRETQYF.

CDR3 in DNA: TGTGCCAGCAGCCTCGGACTAGCGGGAGATACGCAGTATTTT. Amino acid sequence: CASSLGLAGDTQYF. The chain recombines TRBV7-7 with TRBJ2-3, with TRBD2 matching 11 bases. The V gene's germline CDR1 is SSHAT and CDR2 FNYEAQ (reference sequence). V gave up 5 bases and J gave up 5 bases; unmatched junction bases: 3. The CDR3 spans 14 residues.

This rearrangement joins TRBV7-2 to TRBJ2-7, with D possibly being TRBD1 (5 bases). Germline CDR1 is SGHTA and CDR2 is FQGNSA. This CDR3 region has 12 residues. V gave up 5 bases and J gave up 3 bases, with 8 bases separating them. Written as DNA, the CDR3 is TGTGCCAGCAGCCGACAGCTCTACGAGCAGTACTTC. Its protein is CASSRQLYEQYF.

The rearrangement joins TRBV7-8 to TRBJ1-6; 7 bases line up with TRBD1. This CDR3 region has 16 residues. In germline, CDR1 is SGHVS, CDR2 FQNEAQ. V gave up 2 bases and J gave up 9 bases; unmatched junction bases: 10. The CDR3 nucleotides are TGTGCCAGCAGCTTATCGGACAGGTGGGCTGGTTCACCCCTCCACTTT. Translated: CASSLSDRWAGSPLHF.

This rearrangement joins TRBV6-5 to TRBJ1-2; TRBD1 might be the D (5 bases). Trimming left V 0 bases short and J 8 bases short, with 10 bases between. Germline V lookup: CDR1 MNHEY, CDR2 SVGAGI. The CDR3 covers 13 residues. CDR3 protein: CASSYSGLTGYTF. DNA of the CDR3: TGTGCCAGCAGTTACTCGGGGCTCACGGGCTACACCTTC.

CDR3 residues: CASNLLAANEKLFF. CDR3 coding DNA: TGTGCCAGTAATTTACTGGCTGCTAATGAAAAACTGTTTTTT. The chain is built from TRBV19 and TRBJ1-4; D unresolved. The CDR3 contains 14 residues. Trimming removed 7 bases from V and 3 bases from J, with 12 bases in between. CDR1 is LNHDA, CDR2 SQIVND, per germline (reference sequence). The full variable domain, with the rest looked up from reference TRBV19 and TRBJ1-4, is DGGITQSPKYLFRKEGQNVTLSCEQNLNHDAMYWYRQDPGQGLRLIYYSQIVNDFQKGDIAEGYSVSREKKESFPLTVTSAQKNPTAFYLCASNLLAANEKLFFGSGTQLSVL.

The rearrangement joins TRBV25-1 to TRBJ1-5; 9 nucleotides match TRBD1. The CDR3 is 13 amino acids. With 4 bases clipped from V and 5 bases from J, the junction kept 0 bases outside the gene matches. Germline lookup yields CDR1 MGHDK and CDR2 SYGVNS. CDR3 DNA sequence: TGTGCCAGCAGTGGGACAGGGGATCAGCCCCAGCATTTT. Encoded protein: CASSGTGDQPQHF.

The genes are TRBV14 and TRBJ2-4; D might be TRBD2 (6 bases). V lost 4 bases and J lost 9, with 13 bases in between. The CDR3 is made up of 13 amino acids. Germline V lookup: CDR1 SGHDN, CDR2 FVKESK. The CDR3 coding sequence is TGTGCCAGCAGCCCCAGGGAGGAGGGCATTCAGTACTTC. Translated: CASSPREEGIQYF.

This clone was picked up one time. V gene TRBV27 combines with J gene TRBJ2-1; TRBD2 aligns across 10 bases. Germline lookup yields CDR1 MNHEY and CDR2 SMNVEV (reference sequence). With 2 bases clipped from V and 6 bases from J, the junction kept 7 bases outside the gene matches. CDR3 length: 16 residues. The CDR3 DNA reads TGTGCCAGCAGTTTAAGGAGGACTAGCGGTACCAATGAGCAGTTCTTC. Its protein is CASSLRRTSGTNEQFF.

The CDR3 protein is CASSLAATGFNEQFF. The CDR3 DNA sequence: TGTGCCAGCAGCTTAGCAGCGACAGGGTTCAATGAGCAGTTCTTC. The rearrangement uses TRBV7-2 and TRBJ2-1, with 7 bases aligning to TRBD1. Germline-derived CDR1 and CDR2 are SGHTA and FQGNSA. Germline trimming cut 0 bases from V and 6 bases from J; bases unmatched to any gene: 5. CDR3 length: 15 residues.

The J gene is TRBJ1-3, the V gene TRBV2; 10 positions match TRBD1. The germline gives CDR1 SNHLY, CDR2 FYNNEI. The CDR3 runs 14 residues. V lost 6 bases and J lost 3; bases outside the gene matches: 2. The CDR3, as DNA: TGTGCCAGCAGGACAGGGGGCAATGGAAACACCATATATTTT. Amino acids: CASRTGGNGNTIYF.

The rearrangement links TRBV28 to TRBJ2-7, with a weak D call TRBD1 (7 bases). The germline V and J ends were trimmed by 4 bases and 4 bases, with 20 bases remaining between them. The V gene's germline CDR1 is MDHEN and CDR2 SYDVKM. This CDR3 has 16 amino acids. The CDR3 is CASSSTRGALLYEQYF. CDR3 DNA sequence: TGTGCCAGCAGTTCCACCAGGGGGGCGCTTTTGTACGAGCAGTACTTC. The full variable domain, rest sourced from reference TRBV28 and TRBJ2-7, is DVKVTQSSRYLVKRTGEKVFLECVQDMDHENMFWYRQDPGLGLRLIYFSYDVKMKEKGDIPEGYSVSREKKERFSLILESASTNQTSMYLCASSSTRGALLYEQYFGPGTRLTVT.

V usage is TRBV27 and J usage is TRBJ2-1; tentatively, D is TRBD2 (7 bases). From germline, CDR1 is MNHEY and CDR2 SMNVEV (reference sequence). Trimming cost V 4 bases and J 7 bases, with 23 bases left between them. This CDR3 region has 17 residues. The CDR3 sequence: CASSWGRGGPSLNEQFF. The CDR3 nucleotides are TGTGCCAGCAGTTGGGGTAGGGGGGGGCCTTCGTTGAATGAGCAGTTCTTC.

This clone was observed a single time. The J gene is TRBJ2-5, the V gene TRBV2, with a possible D match to TRBD1 (6 bases). The germline CDR1 and CDR2 sequences are SNHLY and FYNNEI. Trimming removed 5 bases at V and 1 base at J, with 8 bases between. The CDR3 contains 13 residues. CDR3 protein: CASSTDSQETQYF. In nucleotides, the CDR3 is TGTGCCAGCAGTACGGACAGCCAAGAGACCCAGTACTTC.

The chain is built from TRBV5-1 and TRBJ2-4, with TRBD2 matching 7 bases. This CDR3 has 14 residues. V lost 2 bases, J lost 8 bases, and 7 bases stayed unmatched. Per germline, CDR1 SGHRS and CDR2 YFSETQ. CDR3 region: CASSFLAVRDIQYF. As DNA, the CDR3 is TGCGCCAGCAGCTTTCTAGCGGTCCGGGACATTCAGTACTTC.

Concerning this clone itself: The junction differs from germline at one of its ends, possibly a read error. The V call is TRBV28, the J call TRBJ1-2; D might be TRBD1 (5 bases). Per germline, CDR1 MDHEN and CDR2 SYDVKM. The CDR3 consists of 12 residues. The CDR3 is CASKPATDTANF. For the CDR3, the DNA is TGTGCCAGCAAGCCGGCCACGGACACCGCCAACTTC.

Concerning this clone: The identical CDR3 is also encoded by other nucleotide sequences in the sample. V gene TRBV5-1 combines with J gene TRBJ1-1; D remains ambiguous. Between the trimmed V and J ends, which lost 0 bases and 0 bases, there was a span of 9 bases. Germline V lookup: CDR1 SGHRS, CDR2 YFSETQ. This CDR3 has 15 amino acids. The chain's CDR3 is CASSLDRILNTEAFF. CDR3 nucleotides: TGCGCCAGCAGCTTGGATCGGATTCTGAACACTGAAGCTTTCTTT.

This chain links TRBV18 with TRBJ1-2; no firm D call. The germline CDR1 and CDR2 sequences are KGHSH and LQKENI. This CDR3 region has 14 residues. Trimming took off 3 bases at V and 3 bases at J, with 11 bases between the two ends. The chain's CDR3 is CASSPGANDYGYTF. In DNA form, the CDR3 reads TGTGCCAGCTCACCGGGAGCAAATGACTATGGCTACACCTTC. The full variable domain, rest sourced from reference TRBV18 and TRBJ1-2, is NAGVMQNPRHLVRRRGQEARLRCSPMKGHSHVYWYRQLPEEGLKFMVYLQKENIIDESGMPKERFSAEFPKEGPSILRIQQVVRGDSAAYFCASSPGANDYGYTFGSGTRLTVV.

V is TRBV29-1 and J is TRBJ2-3; 10 nucleotides align to TRBD1. The CDR3 is made up of 14 amino acids. V shed 7 bases and J 2 bases; nucleotides not matched to a gene: 6. Germline CDR1 reads SQVTM; CDR2 reads ANQGSEA. The CDR3 is CSAARQGATDTQYF. The CDR3, as DNA: TGCAGCGCCGCGAGACAGGGGGCCACAGATACGCAGTATTTT.

V is TRBV28 and J is TRBJ1-2; TRBD1 aligns across 9 bases. V was clipped by 4 bases and J by 4 bases; unmatched bases: 13. This CDR3 region has 17 residues. Germline CDR1 reads MDHEN; CDR2 reads SYDVKM. This CDR3 reads CASSSPGQGDTPYGYTF. The CDR3 DNA follows: TGTGCCAGCAGTTCCCCGGGACAGGGCGACACCCCCTATGGCTACACCTTC.